The 8 T cell receptor beta chains reported below all come from one sample, sequenced in a study of radiation and T cells in renal cell carcinoma. The time point is: blood 4 weeks post-SBRT, at nephrectomy. The treatment denotes: 15 Gy SBRT to primary tumor, nephrectomy 4 weeks later. The assay was immunoSEQ multiplex PCR, and TCRdb's table has in-frame clones only and misses some. The table lists around 170,000 clones, around 90% of them singletons. The sequencing used blood, collected from a patient whose treatment included radiotherapy and nephrectomy. The receptors shown here come from a woman aged 45 to 65 with renal cell carcinoma.

This chain links TRBV6-1 with TRBJ1-5; no reliable D call. The CDR3 runs to 14 residues. Germline V gene data show CDR1 as MNHNS and CDR2 as SASEGT. The V end lost 0 bases, the J end lost 7 bases, and 10 bases lay between the germline ends. The CDR3 DNA reads TGTGCCAGCAGTGAAGCTTCTTGGGTCCAGCCCCAGCATTTT. This encodes CASSEASWVQPQHF.

This rearrangement joins TRBV6-6 to TRBJ1-4; 7 positions match TRBD1. Per the germline V gene, CDR1 is MNHNY and CDR2 is SVGAGI (reference sequence). The CDR3 totals 14 residues. Losses at the gene ends were 7 bases for V and 3 bases for J; bases not matched to a gene: 5. CDR3 coding DNA: TGTGCCAGCACCAGGGGGTCCGCTAATGAAAAACTGTTTTTT. Residues: CASTRGSANEKLFF.

The chain combines TRBV6-6 with TRBJ1-2; 8 nucleotides match TRBD1. The V and J ends lost 6 bases and 8 bases, in that order; junction bases with no gene match: 11. Germline CDR1 MNHNY, CDR2 SVGAGI (reference sequence). The CDR3 runs 14 residues. This chain's CDR3 is CASSQGQGLGGYTF. CDR3 nucleotides: TGTGCCAGCAGCCAAGGACAGGGTTTAGGAGGCTACACCTTC.

This clone was detected only a few times. The chain is built from TRBV7-8 and TRBJ1-1, with D possibly TRBD1 on 5 matching bases. Trimming removed 8 bases at V and 6 bases at J, with 19 bases between. CDR3 length: 14 amino acids. The germline CDR1 and CDR2 sequences are SGHVS and FQNEAQ. CDR3 protein: CASGDLGATPEAFF. CDR3 DNA: TGTGCCAGCGGGGATTTAGGGGCTACTCCTGAAGCTTTCTTT.

This chain uses TRBV9 with TRBJ1-3, with a weak D call TRBD1 (5 bases). Deletions cut 4 bases from V and 7 bases from J, with 15 bases between. The CDR3 consists of 14 residues. Germline-derived CDR1 and CDR2 are SGDLS and YYNGEE. CDR3 amino acids: CASSLSPGLNTIYF. Written as DNA, the CDR3 is TGTGCCAGCAGCCTTTCCCCGGGGCTGAACACCATATATTTT.

The J gene is TRBJ2-7, the V gene TRBV7-3; D is uncertain. The CDR3 has 12 amino acids. Germline CDR1 reads SGHTA; CDR2 reads FQGTGA. V shed 4 bases and J shed 3 bases, with 7 bases lying between them. CDR3 DNA sequence: TGTGCCAGCAGCTCCGATAACTACGAGCAGTACTTC. Protein sequence: CASSSDNYEQYF.

This chain joins TRBV6-6 and TRBJ2-7, with 7 positions matching TRBD1. V shed 6 bases, J shed 3 bases, and the junction held 8 bases outside the gene matches. Per germline, CDR1 MNHNY and CDR2 SVGAGI (reference sequence). This CDR3 is 14 amino acids long. This CDR3 is CASRETGLRYEQYF. In DNA form, the CDR3 reads TGTGCCAGCAGGGAGACAGGGTTGCGCTACGAGCAGTACTTC.

This chain links TRBV5-1 with TRBJ2-1, with D unclear. The CDR3 covers 12 residues. Trimming took off 4 bases at V and 9 bases at J, with 11 bases between the two ends. Germline-derived CDR1 and CDR2 are SGHRS and YFSETQ. CDR3 in DNA: TGCGCCAGCAGCCCGTCAGAGAGTGAGCAGTTCTTC. It translates to CASSPSESEQFF.